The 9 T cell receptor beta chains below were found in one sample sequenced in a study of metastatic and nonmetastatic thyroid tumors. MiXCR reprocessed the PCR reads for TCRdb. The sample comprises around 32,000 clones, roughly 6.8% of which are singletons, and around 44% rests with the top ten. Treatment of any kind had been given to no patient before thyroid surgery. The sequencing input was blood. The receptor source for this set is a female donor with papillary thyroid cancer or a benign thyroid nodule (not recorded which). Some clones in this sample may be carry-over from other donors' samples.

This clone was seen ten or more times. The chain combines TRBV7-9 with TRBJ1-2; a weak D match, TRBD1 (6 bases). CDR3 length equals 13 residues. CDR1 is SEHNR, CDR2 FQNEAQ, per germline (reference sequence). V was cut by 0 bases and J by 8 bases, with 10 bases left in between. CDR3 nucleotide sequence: TGTGCCAGCAGCTTAGCGGGGGGGCTAGGCTACACCTTC. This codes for CASSLAGGLGYTF.

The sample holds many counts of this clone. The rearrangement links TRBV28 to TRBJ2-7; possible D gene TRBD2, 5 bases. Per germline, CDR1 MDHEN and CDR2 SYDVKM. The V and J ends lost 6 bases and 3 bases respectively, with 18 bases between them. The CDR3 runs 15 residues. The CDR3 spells CASRPPLTGSYEQYF. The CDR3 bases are TGTGCCAGCAGACCCCCCCTGACGGGAAGCTACGAGCAGTACTTC.

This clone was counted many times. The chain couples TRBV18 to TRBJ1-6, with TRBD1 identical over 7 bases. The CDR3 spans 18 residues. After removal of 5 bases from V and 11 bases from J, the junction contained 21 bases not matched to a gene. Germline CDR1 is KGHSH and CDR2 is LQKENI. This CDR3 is CASSGLGQVSHFGPPLHF. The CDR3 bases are TGTGCCAGCTCAGGCCTCGGACAGGTAAGCCACTTTGGGCCACCCCTCCACTTT.

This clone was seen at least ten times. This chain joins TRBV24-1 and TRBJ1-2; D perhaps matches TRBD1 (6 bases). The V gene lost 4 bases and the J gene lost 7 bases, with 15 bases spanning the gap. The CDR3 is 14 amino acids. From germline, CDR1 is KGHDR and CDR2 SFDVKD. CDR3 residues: CATSDTRGAGGYTF. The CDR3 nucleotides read TGTGCCACCAGTGACACTCGGGGGGCGGGTGGCTACACCTTC.

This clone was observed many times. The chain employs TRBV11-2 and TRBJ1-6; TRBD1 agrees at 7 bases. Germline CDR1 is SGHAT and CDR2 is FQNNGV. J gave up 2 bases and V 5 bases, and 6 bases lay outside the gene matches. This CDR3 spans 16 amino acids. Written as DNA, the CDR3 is TGTGCCAGCAGCGCTCAGGGGGTCACCTATAATTCACCCCTCCACTTT. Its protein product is CASSAQGVTYNSPLHF. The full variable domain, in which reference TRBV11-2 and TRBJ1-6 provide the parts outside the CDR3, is EAGVAQSPRYKIIEKRQSVAFWCNPISGHATLYWYQQILGQGPKLLIQFQNNGVVDDSQLPKDRFSAERLKGVDSTLKIQPAKLEDSAVYLCASSAQGVTYNSPLHFGNGTRLTVT.

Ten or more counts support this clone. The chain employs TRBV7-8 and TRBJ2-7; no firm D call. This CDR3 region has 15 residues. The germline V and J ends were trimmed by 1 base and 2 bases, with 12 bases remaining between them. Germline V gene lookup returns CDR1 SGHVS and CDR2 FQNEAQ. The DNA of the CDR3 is TGTGCCAGCAGCTTAGTCCGGCTATCCGCCTACGAGCAGTACTTC. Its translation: CASSLVRLSAYEQYF. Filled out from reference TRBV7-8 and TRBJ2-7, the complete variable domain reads GAGVSQSPRYKVAKRGQDVALRCDPISGHVSLFWYQQALGQGPEFLTYFQNEAQLDKSGLPSDRFFAERPEGSVSTLKIQRTQQEDSAVYLCASSLVRLSAYEQYFGPGTRLTVT.

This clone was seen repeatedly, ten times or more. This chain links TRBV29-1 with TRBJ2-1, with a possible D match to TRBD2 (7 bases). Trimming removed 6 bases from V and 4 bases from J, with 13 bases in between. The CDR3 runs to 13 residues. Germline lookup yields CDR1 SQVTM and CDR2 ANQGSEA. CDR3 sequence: CSVVGGTYNEQFF. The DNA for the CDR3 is TGCAGCGTGGTGGGGGGGACATACAATGAGCAGTTCTTC.

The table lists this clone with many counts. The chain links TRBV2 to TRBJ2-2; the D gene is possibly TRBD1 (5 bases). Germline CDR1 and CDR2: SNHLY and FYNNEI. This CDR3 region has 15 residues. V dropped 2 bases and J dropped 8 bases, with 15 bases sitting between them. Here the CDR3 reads CASSESSREIGELFF. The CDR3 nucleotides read TGTGCCAGCAGTGAATCGTCCAGGGAAATTGGGGAGCTGTTTTTT.

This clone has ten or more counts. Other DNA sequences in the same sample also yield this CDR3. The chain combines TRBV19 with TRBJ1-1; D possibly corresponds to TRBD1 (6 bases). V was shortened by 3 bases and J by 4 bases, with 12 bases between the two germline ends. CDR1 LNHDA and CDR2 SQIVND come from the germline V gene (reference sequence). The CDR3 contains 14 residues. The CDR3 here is CASSMVGGRTEAFF. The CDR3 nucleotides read TGTGCCAGTAGTATGGTGGGGGGGCGCACTGAAGCTTTCTTT.